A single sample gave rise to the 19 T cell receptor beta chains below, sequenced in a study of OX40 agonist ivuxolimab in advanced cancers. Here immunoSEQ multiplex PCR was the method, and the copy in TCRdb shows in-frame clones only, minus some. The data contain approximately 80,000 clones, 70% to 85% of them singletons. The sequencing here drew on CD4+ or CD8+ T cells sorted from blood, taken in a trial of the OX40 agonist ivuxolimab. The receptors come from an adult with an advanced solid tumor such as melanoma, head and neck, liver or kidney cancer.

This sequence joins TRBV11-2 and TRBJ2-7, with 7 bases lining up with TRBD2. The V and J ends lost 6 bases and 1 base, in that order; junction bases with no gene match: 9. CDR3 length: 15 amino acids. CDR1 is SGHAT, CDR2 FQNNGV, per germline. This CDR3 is CASSLSGIESYEQYF. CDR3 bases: TGTGCCAGCAGTTTGAGCGGGATAGAGTCCTACGAGCAGTACTTC.

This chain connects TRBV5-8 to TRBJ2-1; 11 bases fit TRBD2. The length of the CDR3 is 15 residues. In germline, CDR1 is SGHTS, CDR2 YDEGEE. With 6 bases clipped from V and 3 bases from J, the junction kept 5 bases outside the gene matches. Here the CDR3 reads CASNPGTSGYNEQFF. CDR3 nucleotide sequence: TGTGCCAGCAACCCGGGGACTAGCGGCTACAATGAGCAGTTCTTC.

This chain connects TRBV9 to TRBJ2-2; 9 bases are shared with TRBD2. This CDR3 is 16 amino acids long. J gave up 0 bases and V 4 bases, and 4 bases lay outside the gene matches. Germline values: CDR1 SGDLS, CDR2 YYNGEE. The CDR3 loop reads CASSHPSGTNTGELFF. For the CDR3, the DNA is TGTGCCAGCAGCCACCCTAGCGGGACGAACACCGGGGAGCTGTTTTTT.

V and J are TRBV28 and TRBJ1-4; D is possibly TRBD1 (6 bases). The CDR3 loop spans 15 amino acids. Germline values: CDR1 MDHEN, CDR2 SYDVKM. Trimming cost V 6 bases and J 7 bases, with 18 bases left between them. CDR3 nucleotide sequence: TGTGCCAGCAGGGCTGCGACAGGCTCCCGTGAAAAACTGTTTTTT. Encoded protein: CASRAATGSREKLFF.

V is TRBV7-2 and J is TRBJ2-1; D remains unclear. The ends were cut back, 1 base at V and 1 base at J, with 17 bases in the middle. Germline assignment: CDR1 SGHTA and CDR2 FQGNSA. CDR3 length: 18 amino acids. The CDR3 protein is CASSLVSGSYPSYNEQFF. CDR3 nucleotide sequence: TGTGCCAGCAGCTTAGTATCTGGATCCTACCCATCCTACAATGAGCAGTTCTTC.

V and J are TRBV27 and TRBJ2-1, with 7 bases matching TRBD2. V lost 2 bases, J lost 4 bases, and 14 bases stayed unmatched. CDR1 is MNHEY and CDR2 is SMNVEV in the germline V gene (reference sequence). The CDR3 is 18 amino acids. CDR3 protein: CASSLEAVGAGNYNEQFF. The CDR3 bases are TGTGCCAGCAGTTTAGAGGCTGTTGGAGCGGGAAATTACAATGAGCAGTTCTTC.

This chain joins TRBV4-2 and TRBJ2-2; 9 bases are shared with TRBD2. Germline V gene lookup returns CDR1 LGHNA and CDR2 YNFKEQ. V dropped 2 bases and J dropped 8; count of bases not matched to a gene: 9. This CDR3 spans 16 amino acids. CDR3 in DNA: TGTGCCAGCAGCCAATTCTTTGGCGGGGGGGAGGGGGAGCTGTTTTTT. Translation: CASSQFFGGGEGELFF.

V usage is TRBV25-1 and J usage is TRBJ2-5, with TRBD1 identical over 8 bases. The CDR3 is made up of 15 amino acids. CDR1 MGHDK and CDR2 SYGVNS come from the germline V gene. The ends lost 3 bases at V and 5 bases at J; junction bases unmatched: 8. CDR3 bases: TGTGCCAGCAGTGAGGACAGGGAGGTGAGGGAGACCCAGTACTTC. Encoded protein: CASSEDREVRETQYF.

The DNA for the CDR3 is TGCAGCGTCACACAGGCCTGGGACACTGAAGCTTTCTTT. This codes for CSVTQAWDTEAFF. The chain links TRBV29-1 to TRBJ1-1, with a tentative D call TRBD1 (5 bases). V was trimmed by 6 bases and J by 3 bases, leaving 14 bases between them. CDR3 size: 13 residues. Germline V gene data show CDR1 as SQVTM and CDR2 as ANQGSEA.

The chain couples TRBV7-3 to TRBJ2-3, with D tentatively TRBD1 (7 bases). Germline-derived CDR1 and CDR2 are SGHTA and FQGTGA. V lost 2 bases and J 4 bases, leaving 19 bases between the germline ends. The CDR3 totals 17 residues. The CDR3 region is CASSLEGAGSPPDTQYF. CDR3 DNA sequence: TGTGCCAGCAGCTTAGAGGGGGCCGGGAGTCCCCCAGATACGCAGTATTTT.

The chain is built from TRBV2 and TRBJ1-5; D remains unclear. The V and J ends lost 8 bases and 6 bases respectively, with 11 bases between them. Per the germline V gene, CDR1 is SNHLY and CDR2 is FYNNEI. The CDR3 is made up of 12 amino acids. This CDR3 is CASASGAQPQHF. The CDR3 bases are TGTGCCAGCGCCTCAGGCGCTCAGCCCCAGCATTTT.

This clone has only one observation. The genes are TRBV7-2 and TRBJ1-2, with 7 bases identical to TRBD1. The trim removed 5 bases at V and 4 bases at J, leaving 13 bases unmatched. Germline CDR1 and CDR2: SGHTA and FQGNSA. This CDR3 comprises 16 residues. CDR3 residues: CASSPGAGTAIYGYTF. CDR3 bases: TGTGCCAGCAGCCCAGGGGCCGGGACAGCGATCTATGGCTACACCTTC.

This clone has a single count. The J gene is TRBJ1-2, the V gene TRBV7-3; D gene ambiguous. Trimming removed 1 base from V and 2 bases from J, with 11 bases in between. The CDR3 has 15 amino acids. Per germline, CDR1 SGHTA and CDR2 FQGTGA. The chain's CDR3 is CASSLIENGNYGYTF. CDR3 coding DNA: TGTGCCAGCAGCTTAATCGAGAACGGAAACTATGGCTACACCTTC.

The CDR3 is CASSLMNTEAFF. Here the CDR3 DNA reads TGTGCCAGCAGCTTAATGAACACTGAAGCTTTCTTT. V usage is TRBV5-4 and J usage is TRBJ1-1; D uncertain. The germline V gene has CDR1 SGHNT and CDR2 YYREEE (reference sequence). The ends were cut back, 2 bases at V and 0 bases at J, with 2 bases in the middle. This CDR3 has 12 amino acids.

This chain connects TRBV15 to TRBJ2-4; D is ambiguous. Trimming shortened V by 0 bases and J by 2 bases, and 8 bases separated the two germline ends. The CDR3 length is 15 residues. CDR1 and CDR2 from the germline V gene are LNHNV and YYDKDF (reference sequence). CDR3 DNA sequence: TGTGCCACCAGCAGAGATCTAGGTTCCAAAAACATTCAGTACTTC. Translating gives CATSRDLGSKNIQYF. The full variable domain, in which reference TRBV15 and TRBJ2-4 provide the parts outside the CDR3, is DAMVIQNPRYQVTQFGKPVTLSCSQTLNHNVMYWYQQKSSQAPKLLFHYYDKDFNNEADTPDNFQSRRPNTSFCFLDIRSPGLGDTAMYLCATSRDLGSKNIQYFGAGTRLSVL.

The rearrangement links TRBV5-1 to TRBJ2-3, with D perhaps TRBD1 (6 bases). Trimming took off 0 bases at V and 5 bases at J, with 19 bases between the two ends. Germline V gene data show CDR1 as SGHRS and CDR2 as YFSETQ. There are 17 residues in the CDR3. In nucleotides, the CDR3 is TGCGCCAGCAGCTTGGACCCACAGGGATTTGAGAGAGATACGCAGTATTTT. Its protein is CASSLDPQGFERDTQYF.

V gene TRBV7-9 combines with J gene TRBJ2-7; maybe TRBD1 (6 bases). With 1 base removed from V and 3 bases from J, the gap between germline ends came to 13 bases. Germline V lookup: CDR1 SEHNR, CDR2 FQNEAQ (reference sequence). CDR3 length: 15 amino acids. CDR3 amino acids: CASSLEGGQNYEQYF. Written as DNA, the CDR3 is TGTGCCAGCAGCTTAGAAGGGGGACAAAACTACGAGCAGTACTTC.

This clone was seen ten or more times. The CDR3 coding sequence is TGTGCCAGCAGCTTTTTTAATGAGCAGTTCTTC. Translation gives CASSFFNEQFF. V and J are TRBV7-9 and TRBJ2-1; D remains unclear. Germline CDR1 is SEHNR and CDR2 is FQNEAQ (reference sequence). The CDR3 covers 11 residues. Between the trimmed V and J ends, which lost 3 bases and 7 bases, there was a span of 4 bases.

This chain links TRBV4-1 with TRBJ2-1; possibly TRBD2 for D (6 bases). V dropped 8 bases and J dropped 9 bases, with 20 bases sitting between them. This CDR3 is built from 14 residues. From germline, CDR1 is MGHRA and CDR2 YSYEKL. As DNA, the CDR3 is TGCGCCAGCCGGTGGGGGGAATCAATGGGTGAGCAGTTCTTC. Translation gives CASRWGESMGEQFF.